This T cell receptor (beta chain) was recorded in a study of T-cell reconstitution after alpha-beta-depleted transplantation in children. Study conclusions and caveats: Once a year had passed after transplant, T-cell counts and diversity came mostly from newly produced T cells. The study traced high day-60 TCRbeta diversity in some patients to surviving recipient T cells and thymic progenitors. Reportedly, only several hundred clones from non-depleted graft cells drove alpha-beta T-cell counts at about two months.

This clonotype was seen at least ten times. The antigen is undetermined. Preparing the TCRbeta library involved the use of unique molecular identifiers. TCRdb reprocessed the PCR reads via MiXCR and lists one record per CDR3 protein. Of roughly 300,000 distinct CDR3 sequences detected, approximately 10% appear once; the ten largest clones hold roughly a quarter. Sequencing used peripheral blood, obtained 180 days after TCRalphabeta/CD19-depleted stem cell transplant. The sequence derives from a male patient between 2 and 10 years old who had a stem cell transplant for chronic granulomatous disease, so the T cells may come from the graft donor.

CDR3 nucleotide sequence: TGTGCCAGCAGCTTAGCGGTGGGCAGCCCCGAGCAGTACTTC. Its translation: CASSLAVGSPEQYF. V and J are TRBV11-2 and TRBJ2-7, with D uncertain. CDR1 SGHAT and CDR2 FQNNGV come from the germline V gene. V shed 1 base and J shed 6 bases, with 13 bases lying between them. The CDR3 consists of 14 residues.